The sequence of this T cell receptor (beta chain) was determined in a study of blood T cell repertoires in COVID-19. Study details: The United States, Italy and Spain were the sources of the acute and convalescent COVID-19 samples. In each case, the material was cDNA or gDNA derived from T cells, B-cell-depleted T cells, or PBMCs.

Trimming removed 5 bases from V and 6 bases from J; junction bases left unmatched: 16. Germline values: CDR1 MDHEN, CDR2 SYDVKM. The CDR3 runs 18 residues. Generated by immunoSEQ multiplex PCR, the TCRdb table keeps only in-frame clones and is missing some. The repertoire holds around 400,000 clones, with 87% as singletons. Enrolled during active infection, Seattle patients were then followed longitudinally. This clonotype was sampled from a woman aged 60-75 years with COVID-19, enrolled during active disease. Input material: peripheral blood. V and J are TRBV28 and TRBJ2-1; 10 bases align to TRBD1. CDR3 in amino acids: CASSQPGQGMERSNEQFF. The CDR3, as DNA: TGTGCCAGCAGTCAGCCGGGACAGGGGATGGAAAGGTCCAATGAGCAGTTCTTC.